These 3 T cell receptor beta chains came from one sample sequenced in a study of human T cells and chemical hapten exposure. As to time point: pre-sensitization, week 0. As for treatment: therapeutic diphenylcyclopropenone sensitization with weekly scalp DPC. MiXCR, applied by TCRdb to the RACE reads, yields one record per CDR3 protein. The sample holds 80,000 to 100,000 distinct CDR3 sequences; around 10% are singletons and the top ten take 3.6%. This specimen consisted of whole blood, obtained in connection with sensitization to the hapten diphenylcyclopropenone (DPC). Every receptor here comes from a woman aged 40 to 55 with alopecia areata. Some clones in this sample may be carry-over from other donors' samples.

The rearrangement joins TRBV11-2 to TRBJ2-3; 10 bases match TRBD2. Germline CDR1 is SGHAT and CDR2 is FQNNGV. J gave up 0 bases and V 0 bases, and 0 bases lay outside the gene matches. The length of the CDR3 is 16 residues. The CDR3 sequence: CASSLELAGSTDTQYF. The CDR3 DNA sequence: TGTGCCAGCAGCTTAGAACTAGCGGGGAGCACAGATACGCAGTATTTT.

This clonotype showed up many times. The chain carries TRBV3-1 and TRBJ2-7, with TRBD2 as a possible D gene (6 bases). V lost 3 bases to trimming and J lost 0 bases, with 15 bases between them. The CDR3 runs 16 residues. The V gene's germline CDR1 is LGHDT and CDR2 YNNKEL (reference sequence). CDR3 sequence (DNA): TGTGCCAGCAGCCACCGGGACTTTCTGAGCTCCTACGAGCAGTACTTC. Protein sequence: CASSHRDFLSSYEQYF.

This clonotype has a handful of counts. The chain carries TRBV28 and TRBJ2-2; D remains ambiguous. Trimming took 6 bases from V and 5 from J, leaving 13 bases between them. The CDR3 runs 14 residues. Germline V gene lookup returns CDR1 MDHEN and CDR2 SYDVKM. CDR3 bases: TGTGCCAGCAGCTTCGCCGGAAGTACCGGGGAGCTGTTTTTT. Translating gives CASSFAGSTGELFF.